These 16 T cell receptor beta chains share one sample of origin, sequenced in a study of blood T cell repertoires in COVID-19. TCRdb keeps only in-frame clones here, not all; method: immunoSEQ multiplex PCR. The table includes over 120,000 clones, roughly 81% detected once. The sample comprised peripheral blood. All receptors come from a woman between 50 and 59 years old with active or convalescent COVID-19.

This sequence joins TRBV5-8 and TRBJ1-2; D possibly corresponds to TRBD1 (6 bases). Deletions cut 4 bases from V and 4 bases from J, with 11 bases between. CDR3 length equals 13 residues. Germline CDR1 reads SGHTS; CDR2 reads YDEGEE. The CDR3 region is CASSLDRFYGYTF. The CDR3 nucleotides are TGTGCCAGCAGCCTAGACAGGTTCTATGGCTACACCTTC.

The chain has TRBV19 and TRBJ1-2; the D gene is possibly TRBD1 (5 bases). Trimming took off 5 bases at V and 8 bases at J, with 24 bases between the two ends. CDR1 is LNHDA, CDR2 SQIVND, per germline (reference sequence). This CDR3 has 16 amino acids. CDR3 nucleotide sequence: TGTGCCAGTAGTGTTGATCCTCGACAGCACGCAAGGGGCTACACCTTC. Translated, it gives CASSVDPRQHARGYTF.

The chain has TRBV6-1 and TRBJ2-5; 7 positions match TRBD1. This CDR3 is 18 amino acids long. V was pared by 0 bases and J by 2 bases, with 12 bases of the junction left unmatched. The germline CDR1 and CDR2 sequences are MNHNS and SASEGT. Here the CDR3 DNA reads TGTGCCAGCAGTGAAGCGTCTTTTTCCTGGACAGGACAAGAGACCCAGTACTTC. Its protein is CASSEASFSWTGQETQYF.

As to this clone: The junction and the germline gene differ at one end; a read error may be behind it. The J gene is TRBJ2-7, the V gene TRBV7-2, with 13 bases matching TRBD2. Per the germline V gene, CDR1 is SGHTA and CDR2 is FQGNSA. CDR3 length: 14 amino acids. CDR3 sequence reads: CASSSRTSGSWMNF. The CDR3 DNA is TGTGCCAGCAGCTCCCGGACTAGCGGGAGTTGGATGAACTTC.

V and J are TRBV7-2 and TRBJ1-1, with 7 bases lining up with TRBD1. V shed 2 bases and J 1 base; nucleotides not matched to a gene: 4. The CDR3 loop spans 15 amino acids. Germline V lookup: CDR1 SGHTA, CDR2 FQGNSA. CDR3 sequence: CASSLFGQENTEAFF. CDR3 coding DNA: TGTGCCAGCAGCTTATTCGGACAGGAGAACACTGAAGCTTTCTTT.

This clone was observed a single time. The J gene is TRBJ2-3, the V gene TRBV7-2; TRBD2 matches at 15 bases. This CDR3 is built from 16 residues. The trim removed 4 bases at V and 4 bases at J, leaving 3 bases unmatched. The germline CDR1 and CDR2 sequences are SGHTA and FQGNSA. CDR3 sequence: CASSSRTSGGADTQYF. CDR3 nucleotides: TGTGCCAGCAGCTCAAGGACTAGCGGGGGGGCAGATACGCAGTATTTT. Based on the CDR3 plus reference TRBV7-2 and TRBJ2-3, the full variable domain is GAGVSQSPSNKVTEKGKDVELRCDPISGHTALYWYRQSLGQGLEFLIYFQGNSAPDKSGLPSDRFSAERTGGSVSTLTIQRTQQEDSAVYLCASSSRTSGGADTQYFGPGTRLTVL.

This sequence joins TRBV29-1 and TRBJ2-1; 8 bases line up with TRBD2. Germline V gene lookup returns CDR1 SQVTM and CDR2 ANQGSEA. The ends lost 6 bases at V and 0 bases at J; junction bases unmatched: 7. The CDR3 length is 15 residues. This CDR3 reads CSVGGLDGSYNEQFF. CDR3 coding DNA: TGCAGCGTGGGGGGACTAGACGGCTCCTACAATGAGCAGTTCTTC.

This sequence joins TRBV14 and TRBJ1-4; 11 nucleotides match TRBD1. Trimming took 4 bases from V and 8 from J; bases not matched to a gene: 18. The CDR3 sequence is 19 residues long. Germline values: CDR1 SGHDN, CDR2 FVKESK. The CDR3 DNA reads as TGTGCCAGCAGCCGACGGCCGAAGGGACAGGGGGTGGTTCGGGAAAAACTGTTTTTT. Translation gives CASSRRPKGQGVVREKLFF.

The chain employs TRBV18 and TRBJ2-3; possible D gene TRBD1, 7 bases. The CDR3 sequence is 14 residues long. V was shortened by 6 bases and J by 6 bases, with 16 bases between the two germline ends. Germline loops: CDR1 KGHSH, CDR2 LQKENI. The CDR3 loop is CASSGAGGLDTQYF. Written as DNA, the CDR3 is TGTGCCAGCTCCGGGGCAGGGGGACTTGATACGCAGTATTTT.

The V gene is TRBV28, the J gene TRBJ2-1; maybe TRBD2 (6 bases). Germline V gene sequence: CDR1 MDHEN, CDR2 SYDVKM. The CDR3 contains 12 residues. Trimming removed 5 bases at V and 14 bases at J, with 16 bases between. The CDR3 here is CASSPPGLQEFF. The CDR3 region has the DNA TGTGCCAGCAGTCCCCCGGGACTGCAAGAGTTCTTC.

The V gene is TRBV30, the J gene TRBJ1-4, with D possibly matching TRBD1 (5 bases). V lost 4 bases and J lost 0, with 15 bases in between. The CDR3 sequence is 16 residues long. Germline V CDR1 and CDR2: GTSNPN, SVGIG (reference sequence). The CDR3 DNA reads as TGTGCCTGGAACACCTTGGGGGGAACAACTAATGAAAAACTGTTTTTT. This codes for CAWNTLGGTTNEKLFF.

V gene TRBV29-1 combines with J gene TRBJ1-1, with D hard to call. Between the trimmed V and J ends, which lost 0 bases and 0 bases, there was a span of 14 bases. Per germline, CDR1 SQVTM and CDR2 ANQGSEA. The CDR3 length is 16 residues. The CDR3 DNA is TGCAGCGTTGAAGAGAGGCGCCGATCCCTGAACACTGAAGCTTTCTTT. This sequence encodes CSVEERRRSLNTEAFF.

CDR3 amino acids: CASSGSTGEETQYF. The CDR3 nucleotides read TGCGCCAGCAGCGGATCAACAGGGGAAGAGACCCAGTACTTC. V usage is TRBV5-1 and J usage is TRBJ2-5, with 7 bases lining up with TRBD1. Germline V gene data show CDR1 as SGHRS and CDR2 as YFSETQ. The CDR3 contains 14 residues. V trimming: 4 bases; J trimming: 3 bases; junction bases outside the gene matches: 6.

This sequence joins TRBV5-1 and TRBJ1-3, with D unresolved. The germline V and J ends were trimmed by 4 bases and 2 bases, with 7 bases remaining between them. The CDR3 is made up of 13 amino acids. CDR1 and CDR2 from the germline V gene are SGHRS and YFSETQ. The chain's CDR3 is CASSRDPGNTIYF. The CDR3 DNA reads TGCGCCAGCAGCCGGGATCCTGGAAACACCATATATTTT.

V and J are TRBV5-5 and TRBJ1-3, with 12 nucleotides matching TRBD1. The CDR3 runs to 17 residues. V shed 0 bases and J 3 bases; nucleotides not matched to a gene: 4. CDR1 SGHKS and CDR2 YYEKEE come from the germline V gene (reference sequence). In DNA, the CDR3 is TGTGCCAGCAGCTTGGGAGGGACAGGGGGCAGTGGAAACACCATATATTTT. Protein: CASSLGGTGGSGNTIYF.

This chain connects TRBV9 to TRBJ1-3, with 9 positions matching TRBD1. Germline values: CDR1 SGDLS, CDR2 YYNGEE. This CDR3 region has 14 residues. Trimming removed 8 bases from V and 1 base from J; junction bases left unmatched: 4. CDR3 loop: CARGDRGSGNTIYF. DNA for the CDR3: TGTGCCAGGGGTGACAGGGGGTCTGGAAACACCATATATTTT.